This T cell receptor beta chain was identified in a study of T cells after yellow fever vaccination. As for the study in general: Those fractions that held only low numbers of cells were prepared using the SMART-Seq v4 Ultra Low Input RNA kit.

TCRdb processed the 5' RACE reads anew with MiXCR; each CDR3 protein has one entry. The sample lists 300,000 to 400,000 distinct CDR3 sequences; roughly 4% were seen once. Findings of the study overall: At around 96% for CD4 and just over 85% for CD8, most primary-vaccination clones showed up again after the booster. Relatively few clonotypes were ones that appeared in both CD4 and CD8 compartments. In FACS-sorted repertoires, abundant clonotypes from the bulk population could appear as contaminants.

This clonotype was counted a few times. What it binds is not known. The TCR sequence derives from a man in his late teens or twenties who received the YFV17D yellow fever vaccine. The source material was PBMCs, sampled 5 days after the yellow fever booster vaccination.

For the CDR3, the DNA is TGTGCCAGCAGTTACCGAACAGACCTCGCCAACACCGGGGAGCTGTTTTTT. Amino acids: CASSYRTDLANTGELFF. The chain recombines TRBV6-2 or TRBV6-3 with TRBJ2-2; no clear D gene. The V end was cut by 2 bases, the J end by 2 bases, with 15 bases between. The CDR3 is 17 residues long. Per germline, CDR1 MNHEY and CDR2 SVGEGT.